A single sample is the source of the 20 T cell receptor beta chains below, sequenced in a study of technical replicates of blood from four donors. Repertoires were generated with immunoSEQ multiplex PCR, while TCRdb's copy carries only in-frame clones and drops some. The sample has about 83,000 clones; roughly 94% are singletons. Sequencing used T cells isolated from PBMCs. The receptors shown here come from a human donor in good health.

V gene TRBV29-1 combines with J gene TRBJ2-7, with 8 bases lining up with TRBD1. Unmatched junction bases numbered 8, after V lost 1 base and J lost 0 bases. The CDR3 extends over 16 amino acids. Germline CDR1 reads SQVTM; CDR2 reads ANQGSEA. The CDR3 loop reads CSVEGLNGTGSYEQYF. Written as DNA, the CDR3 is TGCAGCGTTGAAGGTCTTAACGGGACAGGCTCCTACGAGCAGTACTTC.

This clone was seen more than once but under ten times. The rearrangement links TRBV9 to TRBJ1-6; no reliable D call. The CDR3 covers 14 residues. Germline assignment: CDR1 SGDLS and CDR2 YYNGEE. V lost 0 bases and J 6 bases, leaving 7 bases between the germline ends. This chain's CDR3 is CASSVVAVNSPLHF. CDR3 nucleotide sequence: TGTGCCAGCAGCGTAGTGGCAGTTAATTCACCCCTCCACTTT.

This clone was observed once. V is TRBV7-8 and J is TRBJ1-1, with TRBD1 identical over 7 bases. Looked up from germline, CDR1 is SGHVS and CDR2 is FQNEAQ. V shed 1 base, J shed 3 bases, and the junction held 20 bases outside the gene matches. The CDR3 sequence is 20 residues long. For the CDR3, the DNA is TGTGCCAGCAGCTTAGGTCTTTATTATGGCAGGGGGACGGTCGACACTGAAGCTTTCTTT. Residues: CASSLGLYYGRGTVDTEAFF.

The rearrangement uses TRBV6-1 and TRBJ2-6; D possibly corresponds to TRBD2 (6 bases). CDR1 and CDR2 from the germline V gene are MNHNS and SASEGT. The CDR3 is 14 amino acids. V shed 7 bases and J shed 0 bases, with 7 bases lying between them. CDR3 in DNA: TGTGCCAGCAAGGAGGGCTCTGGGGCCAACGTCCTGACTTTC. It specifies CASKEGSGANVLTF.

The rearrangement joins TRBV4-1 to TRBJ2-3, with D hard to call. Trimming shortened V by 1 base and J by 1 base, and 12 bases separated the two germline ends. Germline CDR1 MGHRA, CDR2 YSYEKL. The CDR3 contains 16 residues. The CDR3 nucleotides read TGCGCCAGCAGCCAAGCGCCTTACGCGCGCACAGATACGCAGTATTTT. Translated: CASSQAPYARTDTQYF.

The chain uses TRBV7-9 and TRBJ1-5, with D possibly matching TRBD1 (6 bases). V was shortened by 5 bases and J by 3 bases, with 20 bases between the two germline ends. CDR1 SEHNR and CDR2 FQNEAQ come from the germline V gene (reference sequence). This CDR3 region has 17 residues. CDR3 in amino acids: CASSPTGGAFPNQPQHF. The DNA of the CDR3 is TGTGCCAGCAGCCCTACGGGGGGGGCGTTCCCCAATCAGCCCCAGCATTTT.

This clone was observed a few times. The V gene is TRBV18, the J gene TRBJ2-7; 12 bases align to TRBD2. Unmatched junction bases numbered 6, after V lost 3 bases and J lost 3 bases. The CDR3 spans 16 residues. The V gene's germline CDR1 is KGHSH and CDR2 LQKENI. Here the CDR3 reads CASSPRLAGVYYEQYF. The CDR3, as DNA: TGTGCCAGCTCACCCCGACTAGCGGGGGTTTACTACGAGCAGTACTTC.

The chain combines TRBV10-3 with TRBJ2-7; 7 bases line up with TRBD1. The ends lost 0 bases at V and 0 bases at J; junction bases unmatched: 2. This CDR3 region has 15 residues. Per the germline V gene, CDR1 is ENHRY and CDR2 is SYGVKD. The CDR3 reads CAISESGTVSYEQYF. CDR3 DNA: TGTGCCATCAGTGAGTCGGGGACAGTCTCCTACGAGCAGTACTTC.

This sequence joins TRBV5-1 and TRBJ1-6, with 8 nucleotides matching TRBD1. CDR3 size: 15 residues. With 5 bases clipped from V and 5 bases from J, the junction kept 6 bases outside the gene matches. Per the germline V gene, CDR1 is SGHRS and CDR2 is YFSETQ. The CDR3 DNA follows: TGCGCCAGCAGAGGGGCGACAGGGGATAATTCACCCCTCCACTTT. Protein sequence: CASRGATGDNSPLHF. The complete variable domain, with remaining parts taken from reference TRBV5-1 and TRBJ1-6, reads KAGVTQTPRYLIKTRGQQVTLSCSPISGHRSVSWYQQTPGQGLQFLFEYFSETQRNKGNFPGRFSGRQFSNSRSEMNVSTLELGDSALYLCASRGATGDNSPLHFGNGTRLTVT.

J is TRBJ2-3 and V is TRBV10-1, with D perhaps matching TRBD1 (6 bases). Trimming stripped 2 bases from V and 0 bases from J, with 18 bases between. The CDR3 extends over 18 amino acids. Germline V gene lookup returns CDR1 WNHNN and CDR2 SYGVQD (reference sequence). The CDR3 loop is CASSEAGDTRLSTDTQYF. CDR3 nucleotides: TGCGCCAGCAGTGAGGCCGGGGACACCCGCTTAAGCACAGATACGCAGTATTTT.

The rearrangement uses TRBV2 and TRBJ1-5; possibly TRBD1 for D (5 bases). Trimming removed 10 bases from V and 0 bases from J, with 10 bases in between. The germline gives CDR1 SNHLY, CDR2 FYNNEI. The CDR3 has 13 amino acids. The CDR3 DNA reads as TGTGCCATGGGAAGGGGTAGCAATCAGCCCCAGCATTTT. Amino acids: CAMGRGSNQPQHF.

The CDR3 nucleotides are TGTGCCACCAGAACGGGACAGGGGTTGAATCAGCCCCAGCATTTT. Its protein is CATRTGQGLNQPQHF. The chain couples TRBV19 to TRBJ1-5, with 10 nucleotides matching TRBD1. The CDR3 contains 15 residues. Looked up from germline, CDR1 is LNHDA and CDR2 is SQIVND (reference sequence). Germline trimming cut 10 bases from V and 4 bases from J; bases unmatched to any gene: 10. The whole variable domain, remainder taken from reference TRBV19 and TRBJ1-5, is DGGITQSPKYLFRKEGQNVTLSCEQNLNHDAMYWYRQDPGQGLRLIYYSQIVNDFQKGDIAEGYSVSREKKESFPLTVTSAQKNPTAFYLCATRTGQGLNQPQHFGDGTRLSIL.

This chain uses TRBV27 with TRBJ2-7; D gene uncertain. Trimming removed 3 bases at V and 2 bases at J, with 20 bases between. Germline assignment: CDR1 MNHEY and CDR2 SMNVEV (reference sequence). CDR3 length: 17 amino acids. The CDR3 loop reads CASSFGGRSAATYEQYF. CDR3 DNA: TGTGCCAGCAGTTTTGGCGGTAGGAGTGCGGCGACCTACGAGCAGTACTTC.

This chain links TRBV28 with TRBJ2-1, with 12 bases lining up with TRBD2. CDR1 is MDHEN and CDR2 is SYDVKM in the germline V gene. Trimming took 2 bases from V and 9 from J; bases not matched to a gene: 5. The CDR3 is 15 residues long. CDR3: CASSLRLAGVGEQFF. The CDR3 DNA reads TGTGCCAGCAGTTTACGACTAGCGGGAGTAGGTGAGCAGTTCTTC.

The genes are TRBV7-9 and TRBJ2-3, with a weak D call TRBD2 (7 bases). V was pared by 1 base and J by 3 bases, with 14 bases between. The CDR3 sequence is 16 residues long. Germline V gene data show CDR1 as SEHNR and CDR2 as FQNEAQ (reference sequence). The CDR3 protein is CASSLVGGGRTDTQYF. Written as DNA, the CDR3 is TGTGCCAGCAGCTTAGTTGGGGGGGGGCGGACAGATACGCAGTATTTT.

The rearrangement uses TRBV11-2 and TRBJ1-2; D uncertain. The CDR3 has 14 residues. With 1 base removed from V and 4 bases from J, the gap between germline ends came to 10 bases. The germline V gene has CDR1 SGHAT and CDR2 FQNNGV. The CDR3 region is CASSLVESGYGYTF. In DNA form, the CDR3 reads TGTGCCAGCAGCTTAGTCGAAAGCGGCTATGGCTACACCTTC.

V is TRBV29-1 and J is TRBJ2-7; possible D gene TRBD1, 6 bases. Trimming removed 5 bases at V and 4 bases at J, with 15 bases between. Germline CDR1 and CDR2: SQVTM and ANQGSEA. The CDR3 sequence is 13 residues long. Written as DNA, the CDR3 is TGCAGCGTTAAACGGGACACCTTATACGAGCAGTACTTC. It is translated as CSVKRDTLYEQYF.

This clone was detected once. This sequence joins TRBV5-5 and TRBJ2-6; a weak D match, TRBD1 (5 bases). The germline V and J ends were trimmed by 2 bases and 4 bases, with 10 bases remaining between them. This CDR3 contains 15 residues. The germline V gene encodes CDR1 SGHKS and CDR2 YYEKEE (reference sequence). DNA for the CDR3: TGTGCCAGCAGCTTTCGGACAACGGGGGCCAACGTCCTGACTTTC. Translating it yields CASSFRTTGANVLTF.

The chain joins TRBV28 to TRBJ2-3; 9 bases are a match to TRBD1. Germline V lookup: CDR1 MDHEN, CDR2 SYDVKM. This CDR3 has 15 amino acids. The J segment lost 2 bases and the V segment lost 4 bases, leaving 4 bases of the junction unmatched. The CDR3 coding sequence is TGTGCCAGCAGTTCTAGGACAGGGGCCACAGATACGCAGTATTTT. This gives the protein CASSSRTGATDTQYF. Based on the CDR3 plus reference TRBV28 and TRBJ2-3, the full variable domain is DVKVTQSSRYLVKRTGEKVFLECVQDMDHENMFWYRQDPGLGLRLIYFSYDVKMKEKGDIPEGYSVSREKKERFSLILESASTNQTSMYLCASSSRTGATDTQYFGPGTRLTVL.

The chain has TRBV5-1 and TRBJ1-2; D gene unclear. Germline loops: CDR1 SGHRS, CDR2 YFSETQ. The CDR3 runs to 11 residues. The V and J ends lost 0 bases and 11 bases respectively, with 8 bases between them. The CDR3 sequence is CASSLAGRYTF. In DNA form, the CDR3 reads TGCGCCAGCAGCTTGGCCGGGAGGTACACCTTC.